The sequence of this TCR beta chain was determined in a study of PD-1 blockade in classical Hodgkin lymphoma (dated by TCRdb to 2018 to 2021). About the investigation overall: Nivolumab dosing was 3 mg/kg intravenously every 2 weeks, continuing until either disease progression or unacceptable toxicity. The study used TCR beta sequencing and CyTOF to define a peripheral blood immune signature of response to PD-1 blockade in classical Hodgkin lymphoma.

The Qiagen DNeasy kit was used to extract genomic DNA from unsorted PBMCs and from the negatively selected CD4+ and CD8+ fractions. Amplification of TCR beta CDR3 regions was done by immunoSEQ multiplex PCR with primers that anneal to V and J segments. A synthetic immune receptor repertoire was used to minimize amplification bias, and any residual bias was removed computationally once sequencing was done. From the authors' description of their analysis: Custom Python scripts were used to quantify repertoire diversity as the Shannon entropy index. The unsorted, CD4+ and CD8+ repertoires were each analyzed separately, with the exception of combined analyses, where CD4+ and CD8+ sequences were merged in silico. A clone was considered expanded if an increase in frequency of at least 2-fold after treatment relative to C1D1 was found, and a pseudocount of 0.5 was applied to clones undetected at baseline. Clones with 0 or 1 copy at C1D1 were classified as singleton clones, and clones with 2 or more copies were classified as non-singleton clones. By matching protein sequences in sorted samples from the same patient, clones expanded in unsorted samples were annotated as CD4+, CD8+ or unknown. Wilcoxon tests were applied to paired samples to test diversity changes from C1D1 to C4D1. TCRdb limited this immuneACCESS table to in-frame rearrangements with V and J called. A share of clones is missing; checked studies link under half to unresolved V genes, and the rest is unexplained. That table supplies the V and J calls and clone size; D and trimming were determined from the DNA. Across this sample there are 15,000 to 20,000 clones, with roughly 80% seen only once. The ten largest make up 1% of the sample.

The sample's time point label is to be understood as: cycle 1 day 1 (C1D1), immediately before nivolumab initiation. Every trial patient had relapsed following autologous stem cell transplantation, and prior brentuximab vedotin exposure was what differed among cohorts A, B and C. Using a Miltenyi CD4+ T cell isolation kit, CD4+ T cells were purified from thawed PBMCs through magnetic negative selection. A total of under 70 patients with relapsed/refractory classical Hodgkin lymphoma made up the trial cohort, and each patient's best overall response was complete response, partial response or progressive disease. In the multi-cohort phase II CheckMate 205 trial, trial patients received single-agent nivolumab. An independent review committee assessed best overall response by applying the 2007 International Working Group response criteria. Trial PBMCs were collected immediately before nivolumab initiation (C1D1) and during therapy at cycle 2 day 1 and cycle 4 day 1. After peripheral blood was drawn into 8 mL Vacutainer Cell Preparation Tubes, PBMCs were isolated by centrifugation and then cryopreserved. Purified CD4+ and CD8+ fractions were generated only in cases for which an additional PBMC sample was available. Magnetically labelled cells were removed on LS columns in a quadroMACS separator, and the flow-through was retained as the purified fraction.

Turning to this clone: The antigen this receptor binds is unknown. Nothing much larger sits one base from this clone, and base qualities are not available.

Results the study describes overall, beyond this receptor: Newly diagnosed patients were reported to have lower baseline TCR diversity than healthy donors, and relapsed/refractory patients were reported to have lower baseline TCR diversity still. The study was limited to a single clinical trial cohort, and causes of repertoire differences, possibly disease activity or prior therapy, remained undefined. Lower diversity was seen in patients whose nivolumab began less than 1 year after ASCT, and these patients were left out of later analyses so that immune reconstitution would not confound the results. A significant rise by C4D1 was seen in CD4+ but not CD8+ TCR diversity (p=0.0027 vs p=0.16), with the rise being most apparent in complete responders (p=0.02). Among trial patients, those achieving complete response had baseline diversity similar to that of newly diagnosed patients, while diversity was significantly lower in partial responders and progressors.

Sequences were derived from CD4+ T cells from blood, sampled at baseline. The receptor was isolated from a human donor with classical Hodgkin lymphoma.

The CDR3 amino acid sequence is: CASSGGVVTGELFF. In nucleotides, the sequence is TGCGCCAGCTCAGGGGGTGTGGTGACCGGGGAGCTGTTTTTT. The chain is encoded by TRBV5-1 joined to TRBJ2-2, with 7 bases aligning to TRBD1. Trimming takes 7 bases off V and 5 bases off J; junction bases not matched to a gene: 8. CDR1 SGHRS and CDR2 YFSETQ were looked up in the germline V gene. Including cysteine and phenylalanine, the CDR3 has 14 amino acids. The read is trimmed to its CDR3 DNA, 42 bases read in frame from base 1.